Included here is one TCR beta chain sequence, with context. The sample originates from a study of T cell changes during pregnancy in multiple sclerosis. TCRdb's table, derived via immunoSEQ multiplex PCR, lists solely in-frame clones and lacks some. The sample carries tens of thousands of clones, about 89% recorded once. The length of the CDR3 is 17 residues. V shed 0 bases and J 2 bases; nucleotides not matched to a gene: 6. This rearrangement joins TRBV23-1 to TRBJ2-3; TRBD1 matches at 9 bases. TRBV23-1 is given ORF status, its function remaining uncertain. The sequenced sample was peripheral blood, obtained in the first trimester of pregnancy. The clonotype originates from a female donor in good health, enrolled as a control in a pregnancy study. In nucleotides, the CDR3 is TGCGCCAGCAGTCAATCCAGCGACAGGGGGGCCACAGATACGCAGTATTTT. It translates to CASSQSSDRGATDTQYF.